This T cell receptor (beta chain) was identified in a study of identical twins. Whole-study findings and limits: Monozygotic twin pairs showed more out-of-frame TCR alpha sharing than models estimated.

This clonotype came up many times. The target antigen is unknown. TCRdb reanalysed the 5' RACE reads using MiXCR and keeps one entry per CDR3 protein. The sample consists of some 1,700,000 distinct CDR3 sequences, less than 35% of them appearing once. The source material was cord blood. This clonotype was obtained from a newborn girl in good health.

CDR3 amino acids: CASSTSQGSSYEQYF. The CDR3 DNA sequence: TGTGCCAGCAGTACCAGCCAGGGTAGCTCCTACGAGCAGTACTTC. This chain joins TRBV6-6 and TRBJ2-7; perhaps TRBD1 as D (5 bases). Germline V gene lookup returns CDR1 MNHNY and CDR2 SVGAGI (reference sequence). The CDR3 is 15 amino acids. Trimming cost V 5 bases and J 0 bases, with 14 bases left between them.